This T cell receptor (beta chain) was obtained from a study of blood T cell repertoires in COVID-19 (dated by TCRdb to about 2020). Study-level background: Collaborator samples came from the United States, Italy and Spain and covered acute and convalescent phases of COVID-19. The samples were drawn from two sources: the first 160 participants of the ongoing ImmuneRACE study, and over 950 subjects contributed by 6 global collaborators. Where HLA class I and class II types were available, the types were taken from metadata supplied by the sample provider, not from assay-based typing. A de-identified subject ID, COVID-19 status, age in years and sex were almost always included in the sample metadata. Subjects who had been exposed to COVID-19, were actively infected with it, or had recovered from it provided the deeply sampled blood TCRbeta repertoires that made up the dataset. The material from the prospective study consisted of cDNA or gDNA derived from T cells, B-cell-depleted T cells, or PBMCs. The repertoires were made available in a free public database intended to serve as a resource for research on the immune response to SARS-CoV-2. Paper-wide results and their limitations: The amount of clinical and demographic metadata varied by source and participant and was provided uncurated.

V lost 4 bases and J lost 1 base; the stretch between them is 7 bases long. The cysteine opens and the phenylalanine closes a CDR3 of 13 amino acids. The DNA shown is the 39-base CDR3, in frame from base 1. Sequences LGHDT (CDR1) and YNNKEL (CDR2) are obtained from the germline V gene (reference sequence). This clone showed up just once. There is no known antigen for this receptor. No base quality values were provided; no much bigger clone lies one nucleotide off. TCRbeta CDR3 regions were amplified from genomic DNA using the immunoSEQ Assay, a bias-controlled multiplex PCR. The study's own analysis went as follows. The number of nucleated cells in each sample was estimated from the amplification of reference gene primers within the assay. Sequence reads were collapsed and filtered to measure the absolute abundance of every unique TCRbeta CDR3 rearrangement. For each sample, productive Simpson clonality was calculated as the square root of Simpson's diversity index over productive rearrangements. This immuneACCESS table, as held by TCRdb, lists in-frame sequences with V and J called but not all clones. Of the missing ones, under half trace to an unresolved V gene in checked studies; the others have no known cause. V and J calls plus clone size are reproduced from that table; the DNA served to infer D and trimming. The sample table lists 130,000 to 150,000 clones, 80% of them with a count of one. The ten largest clones represent roughly 13% of the sample.

Each collaborating institution followed its own protocols to collect whole blood in K2EDTA tubes. For TCRbeta analysis, collaborator samples were shipped as frozen whole blood, as isolated PBMCs, or as DNA extracted from either sample type. Source material: peripheral blood. The rearranged segments are TRBV3-1 (or the pseudogene TRBV3-2) and TRBJ1-1; there is no confident call for the D gene. This receptor was obtained from a man between 60 and 70 years old with active or convalescent COVID-19. The CDR3 corresponds to CASSRAGNTEAFF. The sequenced DNA: TGTGCCAGCAGCCGGGCGGGGAACACTGAAGCTTTCTTT.